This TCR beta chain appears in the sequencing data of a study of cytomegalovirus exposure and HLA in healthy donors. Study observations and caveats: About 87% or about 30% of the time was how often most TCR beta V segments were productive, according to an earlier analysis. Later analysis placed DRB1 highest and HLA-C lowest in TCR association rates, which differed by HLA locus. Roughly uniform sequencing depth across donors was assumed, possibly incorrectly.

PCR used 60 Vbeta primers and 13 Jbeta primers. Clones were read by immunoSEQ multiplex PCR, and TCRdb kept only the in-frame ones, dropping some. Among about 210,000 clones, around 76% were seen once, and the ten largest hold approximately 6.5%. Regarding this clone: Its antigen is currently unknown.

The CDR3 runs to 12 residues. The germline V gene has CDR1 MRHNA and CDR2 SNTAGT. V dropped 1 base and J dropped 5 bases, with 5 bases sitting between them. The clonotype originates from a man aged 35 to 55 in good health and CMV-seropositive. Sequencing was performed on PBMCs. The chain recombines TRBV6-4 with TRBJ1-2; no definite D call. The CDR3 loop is CASSDYGYGYTF. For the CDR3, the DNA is TGTGCCAGCAGTGACTACGGGTATGGCTACACCTTC.